This TCR beta chain originates from a study of T-cell reconstitution after alpha-beta-depleted transplantation in children. Study results and caveats: The origin of high day-60 TCRbeta diversity in some patients lay in surviving recipient T cells and thymic progenitors. About two months after transplant, alpha-beta T cells reportedly came from several hundred expanded graft clones. One year post-transplant, T-cell counts and diversity were largely derived from T cells produced anew.

This clonotype appeared many times. What it binds is unknown. V gave up 5 bases and J gave up 1 base; unmatched junction bases: 10. Germline V gene data show CDR1 as SGHKS and CDR2 as YYEKEE (reference sequence). The CDR3 length is 16 residues. Molecular barcoding with unique molecular identifiers was used for the TCRbeta library. MiXCR was run by TCRdb on the PCR reads, yielding one entry per CDR3 protein. Counted here are tens of thousands of distinct CDR3 sequences, 5.5% to 7.5% occurring once; the ten biggest clones make up under 35%. The gene calls are TRBV5-5 and TRBJ2-7; 9 bases line up with TRBD1. Sequenced material: PBMCs, mostly from graft donor cells, taken 60 days after TCRalphabeta/CD19-depleted stem cell transplant. The sequence came from a female patient aged 2-9 years who had a stem cell transplant for aplastic anemia, so the T cells may come from the graft donor. The CDR3 region is CASSRGDGTGSYEQYF. The DNA of the CDR3 is TGTGCCAGCAGTCGGGGGGATGGGACAGGGTCCTACGAGCAGTACTTC.